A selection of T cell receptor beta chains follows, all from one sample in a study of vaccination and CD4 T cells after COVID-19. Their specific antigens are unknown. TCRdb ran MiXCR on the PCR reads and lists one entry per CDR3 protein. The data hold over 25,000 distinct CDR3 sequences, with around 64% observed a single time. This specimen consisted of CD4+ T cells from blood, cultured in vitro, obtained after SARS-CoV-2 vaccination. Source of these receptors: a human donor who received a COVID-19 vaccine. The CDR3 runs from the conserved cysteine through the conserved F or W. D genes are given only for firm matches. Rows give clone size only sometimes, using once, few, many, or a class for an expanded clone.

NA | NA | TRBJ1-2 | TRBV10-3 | TGTGCCATCAGTGAGTCAAATGGGGGGCACGGCTATGGCTACACCTTC | CAISESNGGHGYGYTF
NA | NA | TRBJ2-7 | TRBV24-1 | TGTGCCACCAGTGCTGACAGCTACGAGCAGTACTTC | CATSADSYEQYF
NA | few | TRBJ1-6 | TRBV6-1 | TGTGCCAGCAGTGAAACCAGGATTTCACCCCTCCACTTT | CASSETRISPLHF
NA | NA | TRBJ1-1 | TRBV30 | TGTGCCTGGAGTGGCCGCAGACTAAACACTGAAGCTTTCTTT | CAWSGRRLNTEAFF
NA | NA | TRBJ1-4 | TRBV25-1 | TGTGCCAGCAGTGAGTCGGGGACGGAAGCCACCAGGGGAAAACTGTTTTTT | CASSESGTEATRGKLFF
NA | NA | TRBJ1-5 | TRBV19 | TGTGCCAGTAGTCATGGCAGGGCCGGTCAGCCCCAGCATTTT | CASSHGRAGQPQHF
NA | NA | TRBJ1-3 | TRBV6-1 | TGTGCCAGCAGTGATGGGGGGGGGGCTGGAAACACCATATATTTT | CASSDGGGAGNTIYF
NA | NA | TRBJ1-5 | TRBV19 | TGTGCCAGTAACGGTAGCAATCAGCCCCAGCATTTT | CASNGSNQPQHF
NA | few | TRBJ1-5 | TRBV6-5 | TGTGCCAGCAGTTATTCCTACAGGAATCAGCCCCAGCATTTT | CASSYSYRNQPQHF
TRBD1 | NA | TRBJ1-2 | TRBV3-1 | TGTGCCAGCAGCCTAAGACAGGGGGCGCTTTATGGCTACACCTTC | CASSLRQGALYGYTF
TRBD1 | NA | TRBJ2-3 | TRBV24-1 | TGTGCCACCAGTGATGACAGGGGGCTCACAGATACGCAGTATTTT | CATSDDRGLTDTQYF
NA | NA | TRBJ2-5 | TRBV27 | TGTGCCAGCAGTTCCTCCTACCGCGGGGACTACCAAGAGACCCAGTACTTC | CASSSSYRGDYQETQYF
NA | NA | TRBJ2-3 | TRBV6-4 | TGTGCCAGCAGAGGGAACCCGGGAAGCACAGATACGCAGTATTTT | CASRGNPGSTDTQYF
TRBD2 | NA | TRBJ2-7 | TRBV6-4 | TGTGCCAGCAGATCCCTCGGAGAGCGGGGTTTGAACGAGCAGTACTTC | CASRSLGERGLNEQYF
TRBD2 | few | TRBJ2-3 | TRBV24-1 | TGTGCCACCAGTGTTCGCGGGGGGGCATCAGATACGCAGTATTTT | CATSVRGGASDTQYF
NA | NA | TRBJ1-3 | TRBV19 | TGTGCCAGTAGTTGGCGGAATGGAAACACCATATATTTT | CASSWRNGNTIYF
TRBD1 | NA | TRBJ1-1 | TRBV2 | TGTGCCAGCAGAGGGGGCGGTAAGGGGAAAGCTTTCTTT | CASRGGGKGKAFF
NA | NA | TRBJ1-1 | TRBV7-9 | TGTGCCAGCAGCCCGGGACGGGGGAACACTGAAGCTTTCTTT | CASSPGRGNTEAFF
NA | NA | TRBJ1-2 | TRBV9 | TGTGCCAGCAGCGTTTGGCAGGGTCGAAGCATAGCTAACTATGGCTACACCTTC | CASSVWQGRSIANYGYTF
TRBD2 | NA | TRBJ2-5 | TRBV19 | TGTGCCAGTAGTTCAAGACTAGCGGGGGGGACCCAAGAGACCCAGTACTTC | CASSSRLAGGTQETQYF
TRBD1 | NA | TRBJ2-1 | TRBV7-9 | TGTGCCAGCAGTTCGAGTCCCGGGACAGGGAATGAGCAGTTCTTC | CASSSSPGTGNEQFF
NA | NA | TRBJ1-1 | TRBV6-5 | TGTGCCAGCAGTTCCCGGGAGAACACTGAAGCTTTCTTT | CASSSRENTEAFF
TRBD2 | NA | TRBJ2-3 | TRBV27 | TGTGCCAGCAGACTGACTAGCGGGGGATACACAGATACGCAGTATTTT | CASRLTSGGYTDTQYF
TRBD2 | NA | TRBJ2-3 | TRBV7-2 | TGTGCCAGCAGCCGGACAACTAGCGGGGGGAACACAGATACGCAGTATTTT | CASSRTTSGGNTDTQYF
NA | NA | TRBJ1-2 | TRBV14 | TGTGCCAGCAGCCAAGCGACAGGTCGCGTCTATGGCTACACCTTC | CASSQATGRVYGYTF
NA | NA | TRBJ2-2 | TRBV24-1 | TGTGCCACCAGCTTGACAGCCCCGAGCACCGGGGAGCTGTTTTTT | CATSLTAPSTGELFF
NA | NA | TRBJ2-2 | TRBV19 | TGTGCCAGTAGTAACCCAGGGGACTCCACCGGGGAGCTGTTTTTT | CASSNPGDSTGELFF
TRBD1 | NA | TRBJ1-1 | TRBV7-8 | TGTGCCAGCAGCTTAGGGAGACAGGGTTTATCGTACACTGAAGCTTTCTTT | CASSLGRQGLSYTEAFF
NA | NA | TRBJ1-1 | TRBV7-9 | TGTGCCAGCAGCCAAACGGGACGGCTCACGAACACTGAAGCTTTCTTT | CASSQTGRLTNTEAFF
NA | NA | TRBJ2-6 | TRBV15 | TGTGCCACCAGCAGAGGCTCCCTACAACGGGGGGCCAACGTCCTGACTTTC | CATSRGSLQRGANVLTF
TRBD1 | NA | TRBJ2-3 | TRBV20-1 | TGCAGTGCTAGAGACCCTATGACAGGGGGCTTCACAGATACGCAGTATTTT | CSARDPMTGGFTDTQYF
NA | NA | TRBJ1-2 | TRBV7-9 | TGTGCCAGCAGCTTAGCTCGGAACGCTAACTATGGCTACACCTTC | CASSLARNANYGYTF
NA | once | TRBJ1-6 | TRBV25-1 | TGTGCCAGCACTTCCGCCTATAATTCACCCCTCCACTTT | CASTSAYNSPLHF
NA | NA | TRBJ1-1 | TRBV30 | TGTGCCTGGAGTGTACCCGGGGGAAGAACTGAAGCTTTCTTT | CAWSVPGGRTEAFF
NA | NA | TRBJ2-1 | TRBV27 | TGTGCCAGCAGTCCACGACTAGGTATGGTTAATGAGCAGTTCTTC | CASSPRLGMVNEQFF
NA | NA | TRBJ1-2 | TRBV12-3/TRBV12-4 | TGTGCCAGCAGTCGACAGTTCGGGGTCTACACCTTC | CASSRQFGVYTF
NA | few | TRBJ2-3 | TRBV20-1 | TGCAGTGCTAGAGATGTGGGTAACACAGATACGCAGTATTTT | CSARDVGNTDTQYF
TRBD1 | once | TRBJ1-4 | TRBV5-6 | TGTGCCAGCAGCTTTGGGGACAGGGGACCAACTAATGAAAAACTGTTTTTT | CASSFGDRGPTNEKLFF
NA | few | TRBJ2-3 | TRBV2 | TGTGCCAGCAGCGACAGGCGCCTCACAGATACGCAGTATTTT | CASSDRRLTDTQYF
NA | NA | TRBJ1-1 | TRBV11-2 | TGTGCCAGCAGCTTAGTAAGGAACACTGAAGCTTTCTTT | CASSLVRNTEAFF
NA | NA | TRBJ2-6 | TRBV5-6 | TGTGCCAGCAGCTTGGTCCCGGGGACGGACTCTGGGGCCAACGTCCTGACTTTC | CASSLVPGTDSGANVLTF
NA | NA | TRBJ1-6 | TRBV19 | TGTGCGAGCAGGACATCCTATAATTCACCCCTCCACTTT | CASRTSYNSPLHF
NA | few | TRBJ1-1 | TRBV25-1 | TGTGCCAGCAGGGGCGGGACGGCGAACACTGAAGCTTTCTTT | CASRGGTANTEAFF
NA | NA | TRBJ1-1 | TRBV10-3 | TGTGCCATCAGTGAGTCACGTGAGAACACTGAAGCTTTCTTT | CAISESRENTEAFF
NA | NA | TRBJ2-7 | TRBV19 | TGTGCCAGTAGTATACCCGGTTCCTACGAGCAGTACTTC | CASSIPGSYEQYF
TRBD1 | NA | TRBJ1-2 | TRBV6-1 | TGTGCCAGCAGGTTAGACAGGGACTATGGCTACACCTTC | CASRLDRDYGYTF
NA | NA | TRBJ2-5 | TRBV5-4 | TGTGCCAGCAGCTTATTGGGGAGGGGGCCAGAGACCCAGTACTTC | CASSLLGRGPETQYF
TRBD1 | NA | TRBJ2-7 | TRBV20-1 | TGCAGTGCTCACAGGGGGCTACACGAGCAGTACTTC | CSAHRGLHEQYF
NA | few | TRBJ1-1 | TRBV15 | TGTGCCACCAGCAGAGATGGGGTTGAAGCTTTCTTT | CATSRDGVEAFF
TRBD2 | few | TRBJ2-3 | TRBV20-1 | TGCAGTGCTAGAGTTAGCGGGCCCCGCACAGATACGCAGTATTTT | CSARVSGPRTDTQYF
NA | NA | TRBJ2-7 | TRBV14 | TGTGCCAGCAGCCCTGTGGACGGGGTGAGGGACGAGCAGTACTTC | CASSPVDGVRDEQYF
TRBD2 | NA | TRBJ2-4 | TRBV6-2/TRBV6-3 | TGTGCCAGCCAGATTGGCCCTAGCGGGGGGCTAGCCAAAAACATTCAGTACTTC | CASQIGPSGGLAKNIQYF
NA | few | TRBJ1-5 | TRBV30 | TGTGCCTGGAGTGGGACAGACGGCAATCAGCCCCAGCATTTT | CAWSGTDGNQPQHF
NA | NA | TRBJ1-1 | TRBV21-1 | TGTGCCAGCAGCTGCCGGGACAGGGAGGGTAACACTGAAGCTTTCTTT | CASSCRDREGNTEAFF